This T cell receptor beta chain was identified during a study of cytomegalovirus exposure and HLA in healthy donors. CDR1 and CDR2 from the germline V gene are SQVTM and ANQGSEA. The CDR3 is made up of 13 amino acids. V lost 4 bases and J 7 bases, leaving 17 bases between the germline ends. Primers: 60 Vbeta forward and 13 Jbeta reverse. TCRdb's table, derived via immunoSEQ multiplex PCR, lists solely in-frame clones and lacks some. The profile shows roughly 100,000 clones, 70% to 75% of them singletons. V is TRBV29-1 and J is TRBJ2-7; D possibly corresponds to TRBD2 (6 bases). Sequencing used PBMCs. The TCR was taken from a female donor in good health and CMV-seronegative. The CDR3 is CSVAGAAGGEQYF. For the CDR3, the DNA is TGCAGCGTTGCGGGAGCCGCTGGGGGGGAGCAGTACTTC.